The T cell receptor beta chain under discussion was sequenced for a study of radiotherapy plus CTLA-4 blockade in lung cancer (dated by TCRdb to the late 2010s). Turning to the overall study: Among enrolled patients, approximately 19% had an objective response and roughly 33% reached disease control. What the work shows at the level of the full study, not this receptor alone: The strongest predictors of response, as reported, were early dynamic changes in blood T cell clones along with a rise in serum interferon-beta after radiation. TCR clones derived from tumors expanded in peripheral blood after treatment with radiotherapy and ipilimumab.

The library was generated by the immunoSEQ multiplex PCR assay. Drawn from immuneACCESS, this table holds only the in-frame rearrangements with V and J called that TCRdb kept. Clones are partly lost; checked studies trace under half to an unresolved V gene and leave the rest unexplained. For this sample there are some 78,000 clones; 70% to 90% appear just once. The top ten clonotypes cover 2% to 2.5% of the sample. The study tested focal radiation therapy combined with CTLA-4 blockade (ipilimumab) in patients with chemo-refractory metastatic non-small-cell lung cancer. A note on this clone: Its antigen specificity is not known. No much larger clone exists at a distance of one base, and base qualities are not known.

Its CDR3 holds 16 amino acids, cysteine through phenylalanine. Only the CDR3 region is kept as DNA, spanning 48 bases read in frame from base 1. From V the trimming removes 6 bases and from J it removes 1 base, while the gene matches leave 3 bases of the junction unaccounted for. The germline V gene provides CDR1 SNHLY and CDR2 FYNNEI. This clonotype was obtained from a human donor with non-small cell lung cancer who had a partial response to radiotherapy plus ipilimumab. The chain is assembled from TRBV2 and TRBJ2-3, with TRBD2 matching 14 junction bases. The starting material was peripheral blood, obtained from a patient treated with radiotherapy plus ipilimumab. In nucleotides, the sequence is TGTGCCAGCAGGGGGGGACTAGCGGGAGGCACAGATACGCAGTATTTT. It is translated as CASRGGLAGGTDTQYF.